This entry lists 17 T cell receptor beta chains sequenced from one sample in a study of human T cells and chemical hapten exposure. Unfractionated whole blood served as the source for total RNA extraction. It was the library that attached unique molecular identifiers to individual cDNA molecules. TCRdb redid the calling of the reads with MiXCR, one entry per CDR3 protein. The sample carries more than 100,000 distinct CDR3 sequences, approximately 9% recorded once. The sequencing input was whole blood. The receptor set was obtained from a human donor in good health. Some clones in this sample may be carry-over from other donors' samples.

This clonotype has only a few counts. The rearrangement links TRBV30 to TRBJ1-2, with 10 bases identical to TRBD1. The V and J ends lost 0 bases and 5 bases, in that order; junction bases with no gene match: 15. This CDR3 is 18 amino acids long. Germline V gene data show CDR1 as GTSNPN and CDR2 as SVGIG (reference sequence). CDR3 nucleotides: TGTGCCTGGAGTGTACTTCTAATCGGGGACAGGGGAGATTATGGCTACACCTTC. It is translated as CAWSVLLIGDRGDYGYTF.

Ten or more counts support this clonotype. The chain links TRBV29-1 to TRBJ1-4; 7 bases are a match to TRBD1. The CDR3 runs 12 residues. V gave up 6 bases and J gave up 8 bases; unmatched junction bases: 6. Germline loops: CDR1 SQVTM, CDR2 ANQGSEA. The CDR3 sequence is CSVQTGLEKLFF. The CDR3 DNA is TGCAGCGTCCAGACAGGGTTGGAAAAACTGTTTTTT.

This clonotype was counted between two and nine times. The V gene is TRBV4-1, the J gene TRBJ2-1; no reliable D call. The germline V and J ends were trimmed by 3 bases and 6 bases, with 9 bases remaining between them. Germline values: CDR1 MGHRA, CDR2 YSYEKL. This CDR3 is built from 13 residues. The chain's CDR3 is CASSHVAPNEQFF. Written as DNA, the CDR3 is TGCGCCAGCAGCCATGTAGCCCCCAATGAGCAGTTCTTC.

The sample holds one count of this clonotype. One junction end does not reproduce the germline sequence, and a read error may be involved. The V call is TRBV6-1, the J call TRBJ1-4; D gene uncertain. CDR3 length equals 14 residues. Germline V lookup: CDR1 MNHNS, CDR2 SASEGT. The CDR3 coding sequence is TGTGCCAGCAGGGAAGGGCTGTACAGCGAAAAACTGTTTTTT. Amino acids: CASREGLYSEKLFF.

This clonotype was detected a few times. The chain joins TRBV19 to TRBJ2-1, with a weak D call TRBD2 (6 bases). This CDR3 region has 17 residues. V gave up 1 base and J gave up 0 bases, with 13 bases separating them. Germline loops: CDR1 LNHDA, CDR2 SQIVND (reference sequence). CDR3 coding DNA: TGTGCCAGTAGTATAGGATCCCGGGGGAGCTCCTACAATGAGCAGTTCTTC. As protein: CASSIGSRGSSYNEQFF.

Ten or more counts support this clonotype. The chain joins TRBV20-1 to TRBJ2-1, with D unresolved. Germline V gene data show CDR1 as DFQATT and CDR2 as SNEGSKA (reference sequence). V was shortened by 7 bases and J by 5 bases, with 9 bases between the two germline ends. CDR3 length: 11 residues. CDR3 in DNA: TGCAGTGTTTACCGCGACAATGAGCAGTTCTTC. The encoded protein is CSVYRDNEQFF.

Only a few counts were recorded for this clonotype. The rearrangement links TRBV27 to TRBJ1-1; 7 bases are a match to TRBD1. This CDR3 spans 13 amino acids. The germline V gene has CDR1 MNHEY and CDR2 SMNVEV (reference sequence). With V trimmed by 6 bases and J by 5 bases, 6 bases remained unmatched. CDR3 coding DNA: TGTGCCAGCAGGCTACAGGGGTGGACTGAAGCTTTCTTT. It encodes CASRLQGWTEAFF.

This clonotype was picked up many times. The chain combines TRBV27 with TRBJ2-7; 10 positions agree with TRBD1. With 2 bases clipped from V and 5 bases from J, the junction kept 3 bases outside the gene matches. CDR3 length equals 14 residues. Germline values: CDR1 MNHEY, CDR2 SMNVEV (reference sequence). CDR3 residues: CASSLGQGVNEQYF. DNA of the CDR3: TGTGCCAGCAGTTTAGGACAGGGGGTCAACGAGCAGTACTTC.

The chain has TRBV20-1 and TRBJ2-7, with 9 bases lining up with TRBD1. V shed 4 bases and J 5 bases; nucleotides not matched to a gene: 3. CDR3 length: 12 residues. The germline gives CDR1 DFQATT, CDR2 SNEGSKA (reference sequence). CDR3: CSAKQGANEQYF. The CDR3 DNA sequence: TGCAGTGCTAAACAGGGGGCCAACGAGCAGTACTTC.

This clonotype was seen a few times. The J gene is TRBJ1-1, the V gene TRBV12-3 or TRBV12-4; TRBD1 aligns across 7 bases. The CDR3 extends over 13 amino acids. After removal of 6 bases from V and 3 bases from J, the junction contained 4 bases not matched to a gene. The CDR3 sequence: CASRPGGDTEAFF. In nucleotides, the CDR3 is TGTGCCAGCAGGCCAGGGGGAGACACTGAAGCTTTCTTT.

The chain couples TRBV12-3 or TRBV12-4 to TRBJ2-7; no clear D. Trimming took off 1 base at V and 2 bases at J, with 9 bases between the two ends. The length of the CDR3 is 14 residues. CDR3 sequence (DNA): TGTGCCAGCAGTTTAGGACCCCGCCCCTACGAGCAGTACTTC. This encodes CASSLGPRPYEQYF.

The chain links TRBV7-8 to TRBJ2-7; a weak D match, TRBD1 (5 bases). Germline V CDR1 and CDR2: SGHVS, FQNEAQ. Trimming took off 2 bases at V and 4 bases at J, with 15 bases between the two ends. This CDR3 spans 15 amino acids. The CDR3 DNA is TGTGCCAGCAGCTTACTCCCAGGGCCGAAATACGAGCAGTACTTC. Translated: CASSLLPGPKYEQYF.

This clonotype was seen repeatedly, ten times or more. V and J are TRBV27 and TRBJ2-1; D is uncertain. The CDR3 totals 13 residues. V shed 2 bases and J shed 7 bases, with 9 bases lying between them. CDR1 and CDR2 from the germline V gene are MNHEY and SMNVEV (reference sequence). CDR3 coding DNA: TGTGCCAGCAGTTTAGGCGGCTGGAATGAGCAGTTCTTC. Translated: CASSLGGWNEQFF.

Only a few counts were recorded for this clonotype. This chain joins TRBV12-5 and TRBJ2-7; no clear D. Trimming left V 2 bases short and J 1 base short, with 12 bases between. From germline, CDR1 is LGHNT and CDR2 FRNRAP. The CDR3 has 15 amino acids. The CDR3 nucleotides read TGTGCTAGTGGTTTGACGACACTATTGTCCTACGAGCAGTACTTC. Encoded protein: CASGLTTLLSYEQYF.

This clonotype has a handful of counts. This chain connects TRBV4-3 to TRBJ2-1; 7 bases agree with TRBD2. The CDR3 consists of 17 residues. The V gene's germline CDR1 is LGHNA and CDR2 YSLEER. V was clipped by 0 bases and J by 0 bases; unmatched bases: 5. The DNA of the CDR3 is TGCGCCAGCAGCCAAGATTACGGGGGGAGCTCCTACAATGAGCAGTTCTTC. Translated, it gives CASSQDYGGSSYNEQFF.

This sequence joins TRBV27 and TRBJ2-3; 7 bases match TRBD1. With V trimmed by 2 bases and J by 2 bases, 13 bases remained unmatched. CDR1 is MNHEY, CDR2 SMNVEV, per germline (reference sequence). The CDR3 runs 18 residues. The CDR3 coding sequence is TGTGCCAGCAGTTTACCTTGTCAGGGGGATGAGGTCACAGATACGCAGTATTTT. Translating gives CASSLPCQGDEVTDTQYF.

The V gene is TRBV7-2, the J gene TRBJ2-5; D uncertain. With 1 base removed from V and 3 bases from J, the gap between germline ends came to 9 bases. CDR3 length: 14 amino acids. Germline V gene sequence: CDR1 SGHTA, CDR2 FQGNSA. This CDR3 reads CASSLVVVKETQYF. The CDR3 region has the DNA TGTGCCAGCAGCTTAGTGGTAGTAAAAGAGACCCAGTACTTC.